The rows below give T cell receptor beta chains drawn from one sample of a study of T cell changes during pregnancy in multiple sclerosis. Sequenced by immunoSEQ multiplex PCR; TCRdb stores in-frame clones only, minus some. Among about 87,000 clones listed, approximately 92% were seen once. The specimen was peripheral blood, collected in the third trimester of pregnancy. The receptors were gathered from a female donor in good health, enrolled as a control in a pregnancy study. The CDR3 runs from the conserved cysteine through the conserved F or W. A D gene is named only where the DNA matches it firmly. Not all rows give a size; the values are once, few, many and, for expanded clones, a class.

TRBD1	NA	TRBV27	TRBJ1-4	TGTGCCAGCGCCAACAGGGGGCGAACTAATGAAAAACTGTTTTTT	CASANRGRTNEKLFF
TRBD1	NA	TRBV7-2	TRBJ1-2	TGTGCCAGCAGTCCTCAGGGGGGCTATGGCTACACCTTC	CASSPQGGYGYTF
NA	NA	TRBV10-2	TRBJ2-7	TGCGCCAGCAGTAAGGGACTGCCCTACGAGCAGTACTTC	CASSKGLPYEQYF
NA	NA	TRBV5-1	TRBJ2-7	TGCGCCAGCAGCTTGTCTGCAGGGGAATACGAGCAGTACTTC	CASSLSAGEYEQYF
TRBD1	few	TRBV5-4	TRBJ2-7	TGTGCCAGCAGTCCGGGGACAGGGATCTACGAGCAGTACTTC	CASSPGTGIYEQYF
TRBD1	NA	TRBV7-2	TRBJ2-7	TGTGCCAGCAGCATGGACAGGGGGGAGCAGTACTTC	CASSMDRGEQYF
TRBD1	NA	TRBV28	TRBJ1-1	TGTGCCAGCAGTTTTTGGTCAGGGGGCGCGGGAACTGAAGCTTTCTTT	CASSFWSGGAGTEAFF
TRBD2	NA	TRBV30	TRBJ2-7	TGTGCCTGGAGGTCCACCCGGGAGGGCGCGCAGTACTTC	CAWRSTREGAQYF
TRBD2	NA	TRBV10-3	TRBJ2-1	TGTGCCATCTCCCACAGGGGGGATAGCGGGAGGGAACAGTTCTTC	CAISHRGDSGREQFF
TRBD2	NA	TRBV15	TRBJ2-5	TGTGCCACCAGCAGAGAGCCCCCCGGGCTAGCGGGGTACCAAGAGACCCAGTACTTC	CATSREPPGLAGYQETQYF
NA	NA	TRBV11-2	TRBJ2-7	TGTGCCAGCAGCTTAGACCGCGGGGCTGGGTCCTACGAGCAGTACTTC	CASSLDRGAGSYEQYF
TRBD1	NA	TRBV13	TRBJ2-7	TGTGCCAGCAGCGAGACCGGGACAGGGGCCTACGAGCAGTACTTC	CASSETGTGAYEQYF
TRBD1	NA	TRBV25-1	TRBJ2-2	TGTGCCAGCAAAAAGACAGGGTCCACCGGGGAGCTGTTTTTT	CASKKTGSTGELFF
TRBD1	NA	TRBV28	TRBJ1-4	TGTGCCAGCAGTTCCAACCGGGACAGGCATCATGGTAATGAAAAACTGTTTTTT	CASSSNRDRHHGNEKLFF
TRBD2	NA	TRBV6-5	TRBJ2-1	TGTGCCAGCAGTTCCCTTAGCGGGGTCTCCTACAATGAGCAGTTCTTC	CASSSLSGVSYNEQFF
NA	NA	TRBV30	TRBJ1-1	TGTGCCTGGAGTGTAGTAGCTAACACTGAAGCTTTCTTT	CAWSVVANTEAFF
NA	NA	TRBV20-1	TRBJ1-1	TGCAGTGCTCCTCTTAACACTGAAGCTTTCTTT	CSAPLNTEAFF
TRBD2	NA	TRBV6-5	TRBJ2-1	TGTGCCACCCTACCCAGGACTAGCGGGAGTAATGAGCAGTTCTTC	CATLPRTSGSNEQFF
TRBD2	once	TRBV10-3	TRBJ2-2	TGTGCCATCAGCGGGACTAGCGGGAGGGTCCAGACCGGGGAGCTGTTTTTT	CAISGTSGRVQTGELFF
NA	few	TRBV7-8	TRBJ2-7	TGTGCCAGCAGTTCTAGCGAAACCTACGAGCAGTACTTC	CASSSSETYEQYF